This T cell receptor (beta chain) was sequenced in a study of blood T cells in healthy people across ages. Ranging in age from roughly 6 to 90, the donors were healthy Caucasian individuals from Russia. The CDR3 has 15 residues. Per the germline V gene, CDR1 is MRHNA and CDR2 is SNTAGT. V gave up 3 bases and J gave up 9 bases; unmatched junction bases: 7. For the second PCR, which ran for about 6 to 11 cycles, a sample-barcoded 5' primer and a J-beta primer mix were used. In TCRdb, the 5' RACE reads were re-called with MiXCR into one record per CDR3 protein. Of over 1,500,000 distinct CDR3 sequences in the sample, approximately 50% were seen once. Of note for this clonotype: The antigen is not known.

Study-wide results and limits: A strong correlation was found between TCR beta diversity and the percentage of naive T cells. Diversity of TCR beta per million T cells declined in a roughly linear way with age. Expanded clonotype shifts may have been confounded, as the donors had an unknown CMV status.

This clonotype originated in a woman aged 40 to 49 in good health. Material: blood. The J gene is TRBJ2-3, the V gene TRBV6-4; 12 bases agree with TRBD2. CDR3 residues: CASSETSGGPQTQYF. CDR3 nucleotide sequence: TGTGCCAGCAGTGAAACTAGCGGGGGGCCCCAAACGCAGTATTTT.